The next 32 T cell receptor beta chains were all read from a single sample in a study of spatial heterogeneity in lung cancer. TCRdb passed the 5' RACE reads through MiXCR, listing each CDR3 protein once. The sample has about 15,000 distinct CDR3 sequences, approximately 7.4% seen once; the top ten hold approximately 8.7%. No antigen has been assigned to these receptors. Study-level points and caveats: Expanded intratumoral alpha and beta TCR counts tracked tumor mutation counts.

The sample's time point: sample taken at primary tumor resection. The specimen was lung tumor tissue, collected at surgery. These receptors originate from a male donor with early-stage non-small cell lung cancer.

This clonotype was counted ten times or more. The chain has TRBV6-6 and TRBJ2-1; D is unclear. From germline, CDR1 is MNHNY and CDR2 SVGAGI (reference sequence). CDR3 size: 12 residues. Trimming pared 2 bases from V and 7 bases from J, leaving 6 bases between. The CDR3 DNA follows: TGTGCCAGCAGTTACGGGCAGAATGAGCAGTTCTTC. It specifies CASSYGQNEQFF.

This clonotype rates as medium-sized. V usage is TRBV4-3 and J usage is TRBJ1-1, with D uncertain. V lost 4 bases and J 0 bases, leaving 9 bases between the germline ends. The CDR3 length is 14 residues. Germline CDR1 reads LGHNA; CDR2 reads YSLEER. The CDR3 bases are TGCGCCAGCAGCCCCGGACCGATGAACACTGAAGCTTTCTTT. Translating gives CASSPGPMNTEAFF.

This clonotype was picked up a small number of times. The CDR3 DNA reads TGTGCCAGCAGTTTCCACGGCGATGAGCAGTTCTTC. It specifies CASSFHGDEQFF. The chain carries TRBV12-3 or TRBV12-4 and TRBJ2-1; D call uncertain. CDR3 size: 12 residues. V shed 3 bases and J shed 8 bases, with 8 bases lying between them.

In its sample, this clonotype was seen many times. V usage is TRBV5-1 and J usage is TRBJ2-1; D may be TRBD1 (5 bases). Trimming took 4 bases from V and 6 from J, leaving 20 bases between them. The CDR3 has 16 residues. The germline CDR1 and CDR2 sequences are SGHRS and YFSETQ. The CDR3 loop is CASSASGNSVGNEQFF. In DNA, the CDR3 is TGCGCCAGCAGCGCCTCAGGGAATTCTGTCGGCAATGAGCAGTTCTTC.

In its sample, this clonotype is medium-sized. This chain uses TRBV29-1 with TRBJ1-4; 7 positions agree with TRBD1. V was clipped by 5 bases and J by 7 bases; unmatched bases: 4. This CDR3 is 12 amino acids long. Germline loops: CDR1 SQVTM, CDR2 ANQGSEA. This CDR3 is CSVWDSLEKLFF. The CDR3 coding sequence is TGCAGCGTTTGGGACAGCCTTGAAAAACTGTTTTTT.

The gene calls are TRBV20-1 and TRBJ2-1; 10 bases match TRBD2. The trim removed 5 bases at V and 7 bases at J, leaving 8 bases unmatched. The CDR3 has 14 residues. CDR1 and CDR2 (germline): DFQATT, SNEGSKA (reference sequence). CDR3 coding DNA: TGCAGTGCTGGGCCTAGCGGGAGAGCTAATGAGCAGTTCTTC. Translating it yields CSAGPSGRANEQFF.

This clonotype was observed at least ten times. The chain combines TRBV6-5 with TRBJ1-4; D is possibly TRBD1 (6 bases). CDR3 length: 14 amino acids. The V end lost 6 bases, the J end lost 6 bases, and 14 bases lay between the germline ends. The germline V gene has CDR1 MNHEY and CDR2 SVGAGI. CDR3 coding DNA: TGTGCCAGCAGGGACACAGGGTGGGATGAAAAACTGTTTTTT. It codes for CASRDTGWDEKLFF.

This clonotype was seen a few times. The chain links TRBV25-1 to TRBJ1-1; a possible D gene is TRBD1 (6 bases). This CDR3 spans 12 amino acids. CDR1 MGHDK and CDR2 SYGVNS come from the germline V gene. Trimming removed 6 bases from V and 7 bases from J, with 12 bases in between. CDR3 sequence (DNA): TGTGCCAGCAGCTACTTACAGGGTGAAGCTTTCTTT. Its translation is CASSYLQGEAFF.

This chain joins TRBV9 and TRBJ1-1; D call uncertain. The CDR3 has 14 amino acids. Between the trimmed V and J ends, which lost 4 bases and 0 bases, there was a span of 10 bases. Germline V gene sequence: CDR1 SGDLS, CDR2 YYNGEE. DNA for the CDR3: TGTGCCAGCAGCCCGCTGCCCATGAACACTGAAGCTTTCTTT. Amino acids: CASSPLPMNTEAFF.

This clonotype was counted only a few times. This chain joins TRBV6-6 and TRBJ2-1; weak D call: TRBD1 (5 bases). Germline lookup yields CDR1 MNHNY and CDR2 SVGAGI (reference sequence). CDR3 length: 14 amino acids. V was cut by 3 bases and J by 12 bases, with 18 bases left in between. The DNA for the CDR3 is TGTGCCAGCAGTTATAAGGGGCGCGATACCGCGCAGTTCTTC. This encodes CASSYKGRDTAQFF.

This chain uses TRBV20-1 with TRBJ2-2, with D maybe TRBD1 (6 bases). The V end was cut by 0 bases, the J end by 7 bases, with 9 bases between. Germline CDR1 and CDR2: DFQATT and SNEGSKA (reference sequence). The CDR3 covers 13 residues. The CDR3 loop reads CSARETGGGELFF. The CDR3 region has the DNA TGCAGTGCTAGAGAGACAGGAGGCGGGGAGCTGTTTTTT.

This clonotype was seen many times. The rearrangement uses TRBV6-2 or TRBV6-3 and TRBJ1-5; 7 nucleotides line up with TRBD1. The V segment lost 5 bases and the J segment 8 bases; nucleotides outside the gene matches: 12. Germline CDR1 and CDR2: MNHEY and SVGEGT. CDR3 length equals 15 residues. CDR3: CASSLPRQGNKPQHF. CDR3 nucleotides: TGTGCCAGCAGTCTTCCTCGACAGGGTAATAAGCCCCAGCATTTT.

By frequency in the sample, this clonotype is medium-sized (0.01 to 0.1%). The V call is TRBV20-1, the J call TRBJ1-1, with 8 bases identical to TRBD1. Germline CDR1 reads DFQATT; CDR2 reads SNEGSKA (reference sequence). The ends lost 0 bases at V and 4 bases at J; junction bases unmatched: 7. This CDR3 region has 15 residues. CDR3 bases: TGCAGTGCTAGAGAACAGGGGGTGTTTGGCACTGAAGCTTTCTTT. The encoded protein is CSAREQGVFGTEAFF.

This clonotype showed up many times. The chain uses TRBV20-1 and TRBJ1-2, with D hard to call. The V end lost 5 bases, the J end lost 7 bases, and 17 bases lay between the germline ends. The germline V gene has CDR1 DFQATT and CDR2 SNEGSKA (reference sequence). The CDR3 is made up of 13 amino acids. CDR3: CSARLDGRGGYTF. In DNA form, the CDR3 reads TGCAGTGCTCGATTGGACGGGAGAGGTGGCTACACCTTC.

This clonotype was seen repeatedly, ten times or more. V and J are TRBV3-1 and TRBJ1-1, with unresolved D. Trimming left V 7 bases short and J 0 bases short, with 12 bases between. The CDR3 runs to 14 residues. Germline values: CDR1 LGHDT, CDR2 YNNKEL (reference sequence). The DNA of the CDR3 is TGTGCCAGCATGGGAATGGAGATGAACACTGAAGCTTTCTTT. Its translation: CASMGMEMNTEAFF.

The genes are TRBV9 and TRBJ1-4; the match to TRBD1 covers 7 bases. CDR3 length: 17 amino acids. Germline lookup yields CDR1 SGDLS and CDR2 YYNGEE. J gave up 7 bases and V 0 bases, and 12 bases lay outside the gene matches. CDR3 sequence reads: CASSVDPWGTGAEKLFF. The CDR3 DNA follows: TGTGCCAGCAGCGTAGATCCATGGGGAACAGGGGCTGAAAAACTGTTTTTT.

This clonotype was counted at least ten times. The chain links TRBV15 to TRBJ2-1, with 7 bases identical to TRBD2. The CDR3 contains 14 residues. Trimming took 4 bases from V and 5 from J; bases not matched to a gene: 5. The germline V gene has CDR1 LNHNV and CDR2 YYDKDF (reference sequence). In DNA form, the CDR3 reads TGTGCCACCAGCACTTGGGGGGGAGACAATGAGCAGTTCTTC. The encoded protein is CATSTWGGDNEQFF. Full variable domain (outside the CDR3, taken from reference TRBV15 and TRBJ2-1): DAMVIQNPRYQVTQFGKPVTLSCSQTLNHNVMYWYQQKSSQAPKLLFHYYDKDFNNEADTPDNFQSRRPNTSFCFLDIRSPGLGDTAMYLCATSTWGGDNEQFFGPGTRLTVL.

This clonotype ranks as medium-sized (0.01 to 0.1%). CDR3 protein: CSASVSGGEFNEQFF. CDR3 sequence (DNA): TGCAGTGCTAGTGTAAGCGGGGGGGAGTTCAATGAGCAGTTCTTC. The chain is built from TRBV20-1 and TRBJ2-1; 10 positions agree with TRBD2. The CDR3 is 15 amino acids. Germline lookup yields CDR1 DFQATT and CDR2 SNEGSKA (reference sequence). V lost 3 bases to trimming and J lost 6 bases; unmatched junction nucleotides: 8.

This clonotype has a count of ten or more. The chain uses TRBV5-1 and TRBJ1-4, with a weak D call TRBD1 (6 bases). Trimming shortened V by 4 bases and J by 6 bases, and 16 bases separated the two germline ends. The CDR3 is 15 residues long. The germline V gene encodes CDR1 SGHRS and CDR2 YFSETQ. CDR3 coding DNA: TGCGCCAGCAGCCTCCGAGAGGGGGGCGATGAAAAACTGTTTTTT. Its protein product is CASSLREGGDEKLFF.

The table lists this clonotype with many counts. The chain couples TRBV28 to TRBJ2-1, with 14 positions matching TRBD2. J gave up 4 bases and V 1 base, and 9 bases lay outside the gene matches. This CDR3 comprises 19 residues. Germline loops: CDR1 MDHEN, CDR2 SYDVKM. CDR3 coding DNA: TGTGCCAGCAGTTTATCCGGGACTAGCGGGAGTCGAATTTACAATGAGCAGTTCTTC. This encodes CASSLSGTSGSRIYNEQFF.

This clonotype turned up a few times. The rearrangement links TRBV2 to TRBJ2-1, with a possible D match to TRBD2 (7 bases). The V end lost 6 bases, the J end lost 15 bases, and 18 bases lay between the germline ends. In germline, CDR1 is SNHLY, CDR2 FYNNEI. The CDR3 totals 12 residues. CDR3 loop: CASSEGGRWWFF. The CDR3 coding sequence is TGTGCCAGCAGCGAGGGGGGGCGCTGGTGGTTCTTC.

This clonotype occurred many times. This sequence joins TRBV6-1 and TRBJ1-6, with D perhaps matching TRBD1 (5 bases). The CDR3 runs 15 residues. Germline lookup yields CDR1 MNHNS and CDR2 SASEGT. Trimming shortened V by 6 bases and J by 0 bases, and 9 bases separated the two germline ends. The CDR3 region has the DNA TGTGCCAGCAGAGGGGCGAGCTCCTATAATTCACCCCTCCACTTT. Protein product: CASRGASSYNSPLHF.

The chain is built from TRBV7-8 and TRBJ2-3, with a possible D match to TRBD2 (7 bases). Deletions cut 5 bases from V and 2 bases from J, with 20 bases between. Looked up from germline, CDR1 is SGHVS and CDR2 is FQNEAQ. The CDR3 totals 17 residues. CDR3 in amino acids: CASSRPWGGLDTDTQYF. CDR3 DNA sequence: TGTGCCAGCAGCCGCCCTTGGGGGGGGCTAGACACAGATACGCAGTATTTT.

In regard to this clonotype: Mismatch with germline at one junction end may stem from a read error. The chain has TRBV9 and TRBJ2-2; D is perhaps TRBD1 or TRBD2 (6 bases each). Looked up from germline, CDR1 is SGDLS and CDR2 is YYNGEE. CDR3 length: 14 residues. For the CDR3, the DNA is TGTGCCAGCAGCGTAGTCGGGGGCACCGGGAAGCTGTTTTTT. Its protein is CASSVVGGTGKLFF.

In its sample, this clonotype is medium-sized. The chain combines TRBV7-8 with TRBJ1-5, with 8 bases matching TRBD1. From germline, CDR1 is SGHVS and CDR2 FQNEAQ. V shed 5 bases and J 6 bases; nucleotides not matched to a gene: 12. The CDR3 has 16 residues. CDR3 DNA sequence: TGTGCCAGCAGCCAACGGGGCGACAGGGGATCTCAGCCCCAGCATTTT. Residues: CASSQRGDRGSQPQHF.

This clonotype was recorded many times. V usage is TRBV6-2 or TRBV6-3 and J usage is TRBJ2-5; no definite D call. V lost 6 bases and J 1 base, leaving 15 bases between the germline ends. The CDR3 is 15 amino acids. CDR1 and CDR2 (germline): MNHEY, SVGEGT. CDR3: CASRPTSGFQETQYF. CDR3 DNA: TGTGCCAGCAGACCCACTTCTGGATTCCAAGAGACCCAGTACTTC.

This clonotype was counted ten times or more. This chain links TRBV4-1 with TRBJ2-1; weak D call: TRBD1 (7 bases). Germline V gene data show CDR1 as MGHRA and CDR2 as YSYEKL. There are 16 residues in the CDR3. The V end lost 0 bases, the J end lost 8 bases, and 17 bases lay between the germline ends. DNA of the CDR3: TGCGCCAGCAGCCAAGAGGCAGGGGGGTCGTTGGATGAGCAGTTCTTC. Amino acids: CASSQEAGGSLDEQFF.

This chain connects TRBV30 to TRBJ2-3; the D call may be TRBD1 or TRBD2 (5 bases each). The CDR3 is made up of 14 amino acids. V lost 3 bases and J 10 bases, leaving 20 bases between the germline ends. Germline CDR1 GTSNPN, CDR2 SVGIG (reference sequence). In nucleotides, the CDR3 is TGTGCCTGGAGGATGAGGGGAAAAGGTGCAGCGCAGTATTTT. It encodes CAWRMRGKGAAQYF. Full variable domain (missing parts from reference TRBV30 and TRBJ2-3): SQTIHQWPATLVQPVGSPLSLECTVEGTSNPNLYWYRQAAGRGLQLLFYSVGIGQISSEVPQNLSASRPQDRQFILSSKKLLLSDSGFYLCAWRMRGKGAAQYFGPGTRLTVL.

The V gene is TRBV20-1, the J gene TRBJ2-6, with a tentative D call TRBD1 (7 bases). Germline CDR1 and CDR2: DFQATT and SNEGSKA (reference sequence). This CDR3 region has 15 residues. V lost 3 bases, J lost 2 bases, and 11 bases lay in between. The CDR3 region is CSASGGTAGANVLTF. The CDR3 nucleotides read TGCAGTGCTAGTGGAGGGACAGCTGGGGCCAACGTCCTGACTTTC.

The sample holds a few counts of this clonotype. This chain uses TRBV30 with TRBJ2-5; D call uncertain. Germline V gene lookup returns CDR1 GTSNPN and CDR2 SVGIG (reference sequence). Trimming pared 3 bases from V and 4 bases from J, leaving 6 bases between. The CDR3 is made up of 11 amino acids. CDR3 residues: CAWRTRETQYF. The CDR3 bases are TGTGCCTGGAGAACTCGAGAGACCCAGTACTTC.

Relative to its sample, this clonotype is large. The chain carries TRBV6-5 and TRBJ2-5; TRBD2 might be the D (6 bases). Germline V CDR1 and CDR2: MNHEY, SVGAGI. Trimming shortened V by 5 bases and J by 1 base, and 8 bases separated the two germline ends. CDR3 length equals 13 residues. The CDR3 spells CASSAGTQETQYF. The CDR3 DNA reads TGTGCCAGCAGTGCGGGGACCCAAGAGACCCAGTACTTC.

This clonotype was seen ten or more times. The V and J genes are TRBV15 and TRBJ2-4; the match to TRBD2 covers 7 bases. CDR1 LNHNV and CDR2 YYDKDF come from the germline V gene (reference sequence). After removal of 9 bases from V and 0 bases from J, the junction contained 8 bases not matched to a gene. The CDR3 is 15 residues long. CDR3 residues: CATGLGGEAKNIQYF. The CDR3 DNA reads as TGTGCCACTGGACTGGGGGGGGAAGCCAAAAACATTCAGTACTTC.